This T cell receptor beta chain emerged from a study of blood T cell repertoires in COVID-19. The V gene lost 0 bases and the J gene lost 3 bases, with 8 bases spanning the gap. The CDR3 contains 15 residues. Germline V gives CDR1 LGHDT, CDR2 YNNKEL (reference sequence). Original analysis: Reference gene primer amplification yielded estimated nucleated cell counts. The repertoire was sequenced with immunoSEQ multiplex PCR; TCRdb's copy has only in-frame clones and lacks some. The V and J calls and the clone size are those of that table, but D and trimming were determined from the DNA. The sample holds tens of thousands of clones, 88% seen once.

Sequences were obtained from peripheral blood. This sequence joins TRBV3-1 (or the pseudogene TRBV3-2) and TRBJ2-2; D is possibly TRBD2 (6 bases). This sequence was found in a woman of 80 years or more with acute or convalescent COVID-19. CDR3 in DNA: TGTGCCAGCAGCCAAGAGTGGGGGGACACCGGGGAGCTGTTTTTT. This encodes CASSQEWGDTGELFF.